This record looks at one TCR beta chain sequence and its context. The data belong to a study of cytomegalovirus exposure and HLA in healthy donors. In the study overall: It was reported in a later analysis that the same platform had been used for the roughly 130 validation repertoires as for the roughly 710 first-cohort repertoires.

Germline-derived CDR1 and CDR2 are SGHTA and FQGNSA. V was trimmed by 0 bases and J by 0 bases, leaving 8 bases between them. The length of the CDR3 is 16 residues. The method was immunoSEQ multiplex PCR; TCRdb's version includes in-frame clones alone and lacks a portion of them. The repertoire includes over 150,000 clones, less than 85% of them detected once, and approximately 16% sits in the top ten. The TCR was taken from a man aged 18 to 29 in good health and CMV-seropositive. The chain joins TRBV7-2 to TRBJ2-2, with TRBD2 as a possible D gene (5 bases). Sequenced: PBMCs. CDR3 loop: CASSLAWGANTGELFF. The CDR3 DNA follows: TGTGCCAGCAGCTTAGCTTGGGGAGCGAACACCGGGGAGCTGTTTTTT.